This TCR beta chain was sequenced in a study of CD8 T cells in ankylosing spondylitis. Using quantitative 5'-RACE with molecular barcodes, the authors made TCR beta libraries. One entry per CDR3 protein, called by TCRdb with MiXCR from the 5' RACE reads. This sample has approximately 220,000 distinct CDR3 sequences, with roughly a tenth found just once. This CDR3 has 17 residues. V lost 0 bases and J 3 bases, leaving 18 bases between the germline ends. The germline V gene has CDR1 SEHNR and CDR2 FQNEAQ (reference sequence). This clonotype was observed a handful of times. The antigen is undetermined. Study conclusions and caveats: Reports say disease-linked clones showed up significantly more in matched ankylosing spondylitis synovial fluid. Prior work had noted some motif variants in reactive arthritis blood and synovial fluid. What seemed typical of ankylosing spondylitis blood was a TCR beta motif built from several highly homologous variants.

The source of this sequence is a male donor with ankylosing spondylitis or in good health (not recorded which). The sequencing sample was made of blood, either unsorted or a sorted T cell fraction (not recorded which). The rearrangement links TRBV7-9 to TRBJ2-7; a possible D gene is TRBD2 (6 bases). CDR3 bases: TGTGCCAGCAGCTTAGCGGAGGGGCAGGGAGACTTCTACGAGCAGTACTTC. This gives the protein CASSLAEGQGDFYEQYF.